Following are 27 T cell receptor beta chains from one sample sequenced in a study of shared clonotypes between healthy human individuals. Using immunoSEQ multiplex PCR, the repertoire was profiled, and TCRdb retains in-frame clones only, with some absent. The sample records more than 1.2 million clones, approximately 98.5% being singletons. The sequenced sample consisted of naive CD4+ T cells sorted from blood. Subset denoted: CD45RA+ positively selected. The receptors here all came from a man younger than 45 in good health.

CDR3 sequence: CASSFYPKKIADHNEQFF. CDR3 DNA: TGTGCCAGCAGCTTCTACCCGAAGAAAATAGCCGATCACAATGAGCAGTTCTTC. The chain combines TRBV11-2 with TRBJ2-1; D ambiguous. The germline V and J ends were trimmed by 3 bases and 5 bases, with 23 bases remaining between them. Germline lookup yields CDR1 SGHAT and CDR2 FQNNGV. The CDR3 sequence is 18 residues long. Using reference TRBV11-2 and TRBJ2-1 for the parts outside the CDR3, the full variable domain is EAGVAQSPRYKIIEKRQSVAFWCNPISGHATLYWYQQILGQGPKLLIQFQNNGVVDDSQLPKDRFSAERLKGVDSTLKIQPAKLEDSAVYLCASSFYPKKIADHNEQFFGPGTRLTVL.

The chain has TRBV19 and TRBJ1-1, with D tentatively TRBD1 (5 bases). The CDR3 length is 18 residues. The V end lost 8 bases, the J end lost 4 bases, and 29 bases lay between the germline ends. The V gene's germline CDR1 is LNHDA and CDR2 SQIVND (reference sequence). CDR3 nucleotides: TGTGCCAGTGACCCAGATCCGCTGGCCGGGACTTGGAGCACTGAAGCTTTCTTT. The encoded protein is CASDPDPLAGTWSTEAFF.

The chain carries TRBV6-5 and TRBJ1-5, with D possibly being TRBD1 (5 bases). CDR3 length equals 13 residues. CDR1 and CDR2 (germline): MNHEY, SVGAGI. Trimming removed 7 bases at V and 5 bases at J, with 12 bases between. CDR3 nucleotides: TGTGCCAGCAACGACAGAATGGATCAGCCCCAGCATTTT. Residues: CASNDRMDQPQHF.

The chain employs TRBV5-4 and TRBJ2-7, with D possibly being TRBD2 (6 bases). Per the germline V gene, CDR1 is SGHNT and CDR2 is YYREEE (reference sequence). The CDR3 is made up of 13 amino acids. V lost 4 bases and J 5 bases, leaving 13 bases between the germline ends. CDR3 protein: CASSGDLGDEQYF. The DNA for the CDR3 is TGTGCCAGCAGCGGGGACTTAGGCGACGAGCAGTACTTC. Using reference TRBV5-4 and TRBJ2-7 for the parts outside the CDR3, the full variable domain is ETGVTQSPTHLIKTRGQQVTLRCSSQSGHNTVSWYQQALGQGPQFIFQYYREEENGRGNFPPRFSGLQFPNYSSELNVNALELDDSALYLCASSGDLGDEQYFGPGTRLTVT.

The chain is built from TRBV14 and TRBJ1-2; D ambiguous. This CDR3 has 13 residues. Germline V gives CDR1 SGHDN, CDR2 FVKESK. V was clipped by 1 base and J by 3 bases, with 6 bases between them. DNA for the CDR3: TGTGCCAGCAGCCAAGGAATTTACTATGGCTACACCTTC. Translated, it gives CASSQGIYYGYTF.

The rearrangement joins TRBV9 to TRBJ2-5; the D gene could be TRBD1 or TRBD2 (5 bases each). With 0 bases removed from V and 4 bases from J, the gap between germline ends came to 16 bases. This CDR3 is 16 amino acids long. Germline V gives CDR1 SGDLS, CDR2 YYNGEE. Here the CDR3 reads CASSVDGRVGGETQYF. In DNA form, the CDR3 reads TGTGCCAGCAGCGTAGATGGCAGGGTCGGAGGAGAGACCCAGTACTTC.

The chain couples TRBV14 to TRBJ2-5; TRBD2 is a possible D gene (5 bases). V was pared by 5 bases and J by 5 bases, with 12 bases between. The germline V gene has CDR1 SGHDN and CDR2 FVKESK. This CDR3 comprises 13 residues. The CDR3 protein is CASSEIGVETQYF. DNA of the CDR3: TGTGCCAGCAGCGAAATCGGGGTTGAGACCCAGTACTTC.

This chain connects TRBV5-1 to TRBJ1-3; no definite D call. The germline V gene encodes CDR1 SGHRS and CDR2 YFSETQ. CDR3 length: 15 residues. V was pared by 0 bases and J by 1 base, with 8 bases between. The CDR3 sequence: CASSLAPGSGNTIYF. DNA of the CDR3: TGCGCCAGCAGCTTGGCCCCGGGTTCTGGAAACACCATATATTTT.

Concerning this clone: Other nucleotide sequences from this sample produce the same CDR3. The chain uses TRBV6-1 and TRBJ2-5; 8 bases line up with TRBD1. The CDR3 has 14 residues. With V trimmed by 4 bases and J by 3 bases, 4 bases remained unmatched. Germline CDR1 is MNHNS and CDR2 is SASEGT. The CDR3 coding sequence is TGTGCCAGCAGTGCCGGGACAGGAAAAGAGACCCAGTACTTC. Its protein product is CASSAGTGKETQYF.

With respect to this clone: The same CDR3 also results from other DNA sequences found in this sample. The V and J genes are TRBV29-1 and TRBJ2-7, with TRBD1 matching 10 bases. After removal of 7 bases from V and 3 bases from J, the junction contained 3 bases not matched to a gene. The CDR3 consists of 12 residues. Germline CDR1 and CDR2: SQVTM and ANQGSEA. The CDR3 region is CSAGTGVYEQYF. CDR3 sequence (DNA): TGCAGCGCCGGGACAGGGGTCTACGAGCAGTACTTC.

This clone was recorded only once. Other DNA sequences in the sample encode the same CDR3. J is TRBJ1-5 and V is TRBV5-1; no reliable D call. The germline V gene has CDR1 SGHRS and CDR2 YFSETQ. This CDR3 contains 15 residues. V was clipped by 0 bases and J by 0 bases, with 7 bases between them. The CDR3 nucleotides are TGCGCCAGCAGCTTGGGTACCTATAGCAATCAGCCCCAGCATTTT. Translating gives CASSLGTYSNQPQHF.

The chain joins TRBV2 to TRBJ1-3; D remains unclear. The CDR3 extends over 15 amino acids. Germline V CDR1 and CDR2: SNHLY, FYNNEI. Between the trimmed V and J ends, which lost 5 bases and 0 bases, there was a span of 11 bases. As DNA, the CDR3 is TGTGCCAGCAGTATCTTACCGAGCTCTGGAAACACCATATATTTT. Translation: CASSILPSSGNTIYF. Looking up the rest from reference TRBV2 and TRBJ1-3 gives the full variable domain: EPEVTQTPSHQVTQMGQEVILRCVPISNHLYFYWYRQILGQKVEFLVSFYNNEISEKSEIFDDQFSVERPDGSNFTLKIRSTKLEDSAMYFCASSILPSSGNTIYFGEGSWLTVV.

The chain's CDR3 is CASSPKRRTTDTQYF. CDR3 DNA: TGTGCCAGCAGCCCAAAGCGCCGCACCACAGATACGCAGTATTTT. The chain employs TRBV7-6 and TRBJ2-3; D is unclear. Germline V gene data show CDR1 as SGHVS and CDR2 as FNYEAQ. The CDR3 contains 15 residues. V was trimmed by 5 bases and J by 2 bases, leaving 14 bases between them.

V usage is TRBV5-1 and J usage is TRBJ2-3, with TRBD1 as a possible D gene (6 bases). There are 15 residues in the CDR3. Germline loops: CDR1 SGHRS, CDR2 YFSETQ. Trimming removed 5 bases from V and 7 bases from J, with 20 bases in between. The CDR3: CASRPGQIDLYTQYF. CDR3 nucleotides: TGCGCCAGCAGACCGGGACAAATCGACCTCTATACGCAGTATTTT. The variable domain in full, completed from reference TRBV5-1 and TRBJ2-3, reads KAGVTQTPRYLIKTRGQQVTLSCSPISGHRSVSWYQQTPGQGLQFLFEYFSETQRNKGNFPGRFSGRQFSNSRSEMNVSTLELGDSALYLCASRPGQIDLYTQYFGPGTRLTVL.

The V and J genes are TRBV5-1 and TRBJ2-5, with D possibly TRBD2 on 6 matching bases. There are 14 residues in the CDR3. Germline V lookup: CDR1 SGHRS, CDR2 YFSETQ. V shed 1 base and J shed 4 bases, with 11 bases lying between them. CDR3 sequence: CASSLILGGETQYF. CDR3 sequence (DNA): TGCGCCAGCAGCTTGATCTTGGGGGGAGAGACCCAGTACTTC.

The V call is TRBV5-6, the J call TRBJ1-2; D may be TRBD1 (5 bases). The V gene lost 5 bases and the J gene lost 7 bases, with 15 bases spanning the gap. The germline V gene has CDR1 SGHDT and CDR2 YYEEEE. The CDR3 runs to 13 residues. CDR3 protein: CASSDRGVGGYTF. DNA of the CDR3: TGTGCCAGCAGTGATCGAGGGGTAGGTGGCTACACCTTC.

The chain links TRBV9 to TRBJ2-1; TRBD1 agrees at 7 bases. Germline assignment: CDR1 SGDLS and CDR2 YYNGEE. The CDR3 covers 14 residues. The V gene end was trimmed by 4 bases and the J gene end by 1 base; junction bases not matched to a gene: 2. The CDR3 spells CASSQGDSYNEQFF. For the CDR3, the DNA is TGTGCCAGCAGCCAGGGGGATTCCTACAATGAGCAGTTCTTC.

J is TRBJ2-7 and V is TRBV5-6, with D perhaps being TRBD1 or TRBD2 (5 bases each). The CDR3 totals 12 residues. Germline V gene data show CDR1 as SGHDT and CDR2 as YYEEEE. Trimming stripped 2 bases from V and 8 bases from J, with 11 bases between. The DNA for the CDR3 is TGTGCCAGCAGCTTTGCCGGGACCCAGCAGTACTTC. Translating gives CASSFAGTQQYF.

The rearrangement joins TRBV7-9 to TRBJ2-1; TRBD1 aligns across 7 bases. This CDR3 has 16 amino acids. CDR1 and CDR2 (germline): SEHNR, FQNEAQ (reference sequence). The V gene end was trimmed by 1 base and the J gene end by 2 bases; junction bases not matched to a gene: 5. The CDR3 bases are TGTGCCAGCAGCTTAGACAGGGGCGAACCCTACAATGAGCAGTTCTTC. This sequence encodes CASSLDRGEPYNEQFF.

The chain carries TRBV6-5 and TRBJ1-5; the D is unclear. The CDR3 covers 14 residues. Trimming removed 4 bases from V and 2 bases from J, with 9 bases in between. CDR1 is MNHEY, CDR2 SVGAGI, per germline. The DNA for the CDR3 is TGTGCCAGCAGTTTTGACGGTGGCAATCAGCCCCAGCATTTT. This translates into CASSFDGGNQPQHF.

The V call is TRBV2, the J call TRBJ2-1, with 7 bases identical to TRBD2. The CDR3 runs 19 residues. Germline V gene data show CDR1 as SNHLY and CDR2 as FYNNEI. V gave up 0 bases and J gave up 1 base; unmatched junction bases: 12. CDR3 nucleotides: TGTGCCAGCAGTGAAGCGCGGGCTAGCGGAAGGCCTTCCTACAATGAGCAGTTCTTC. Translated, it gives CASSEARASGRPSYNEQFF.

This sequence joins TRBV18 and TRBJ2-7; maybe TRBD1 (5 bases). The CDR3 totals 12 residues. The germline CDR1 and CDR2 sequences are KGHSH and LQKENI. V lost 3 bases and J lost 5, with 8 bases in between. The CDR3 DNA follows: TGTGCCAGCTCACCGATAGGGGACGAGCAGTACTTC. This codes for CASSPIGDEQYF.

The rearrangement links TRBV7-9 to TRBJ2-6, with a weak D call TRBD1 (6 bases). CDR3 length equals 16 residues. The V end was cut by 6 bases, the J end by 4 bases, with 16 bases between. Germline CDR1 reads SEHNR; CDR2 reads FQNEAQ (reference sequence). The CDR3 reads CASRPTGRPGANVLTF. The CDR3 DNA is TGTGCCAGCAGGCCTACAGGGCGACCCGGGGCCAACGTCCTGACTTTC.

This chain's CDR3 is CASQVEGVQPQHF. The CDR3 region has the DNA TGTGCCAGTCAGGTGGAGGGCGTCCAGCCCCAGCATTTT. The chain carries TRBV2 and TRBJ1-5, with unresolved D. There are 13 residues in the CDR3. Germline lookup yields CDR1 SNHLY and CDR2 FYNNEI. Trimming stripped 9 bases from V and 7 bases from J, with 16 bases between.

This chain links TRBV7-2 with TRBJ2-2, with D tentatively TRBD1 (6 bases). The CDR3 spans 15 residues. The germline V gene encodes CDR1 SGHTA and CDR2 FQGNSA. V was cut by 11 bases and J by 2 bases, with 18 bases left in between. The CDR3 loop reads CAGKAGDLNTGELFF. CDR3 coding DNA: TGTGCCGGCAAAGCAGGGGACCTTAACACCGGGGAGCTGTTTTTT.

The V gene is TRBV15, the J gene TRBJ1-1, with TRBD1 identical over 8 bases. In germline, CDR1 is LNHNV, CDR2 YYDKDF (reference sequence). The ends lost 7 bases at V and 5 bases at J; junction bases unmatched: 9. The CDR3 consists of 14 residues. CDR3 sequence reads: CATKPGQVSTEAFF. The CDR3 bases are TGTGCCACCAAACCGGGACAGGTGTCTACTGAAGCTTTCTTT.

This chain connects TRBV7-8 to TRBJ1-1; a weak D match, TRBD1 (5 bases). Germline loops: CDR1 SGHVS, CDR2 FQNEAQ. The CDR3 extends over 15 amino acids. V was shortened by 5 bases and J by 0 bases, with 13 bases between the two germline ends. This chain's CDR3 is CASSLMGLVNTEAFF. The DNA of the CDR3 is TGTGCCAGCAGCCTCATGGGGCTCGTGAACACTGAAGCTTTCTTT. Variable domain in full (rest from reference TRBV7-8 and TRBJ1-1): GAGVSQSPRYKVAKRGQDVALRCDPISGHVSLFWYQQALGQGPEFLTYFQNEAQLDKSGLPSDRFFAERPEGSVSTLKIQRTQQEDSAVYLCASSLMGLVNTEAFFGQGTRLTVV.